This record concerns one T cell receptor (beta chain) sequence. The V gene's germline CDR1 is SEHNR and CDR2 FQNEAQ (reference sequence). V was shortened by 3 bases and J by 0 bases, with 6 bases between the two germline ends. The length of the CDR3 is 15 residues. The data were taken from a study of blood T cell repertoires in COVID-19. The overall study: T cells, B-cell-depleted T cells, or PBMCs provided the cDNA or gDNA that served as material.

Original analysis: Counts of nucleated cells, estimated from reference gene primer amplification, were obtained. Produced via immunoSEQ multiplex PCR; TCRdb's table is partial and in-frame only. V, J and clone size derive from that table, while D and trimming were established from the DNA sequence. The table has 350,000 to 400,000 clones, 85% to 90% seen once. In terms of age and location, participants ranged from roughly 18 to 90 years and lived in around 22 US areas. Cohort 3 donors were reported recovered after two negative PCRs, clearance, or symptom resolution. Sequencing was performed on PBMCs or T cells enriched from blood (not recorded which). This clonotype was sampled from a man aged 18 to 35 who had recovered from COVID-19. V usage is TRBV7-9 and J usage is TRBJ1-6; D is unclear. The CDR3 region has the DNA TGTGCCAGCAGCTTGAGCATCTCCTATAATTCACCCCTCCACTTT. Its protein is CASSLSISYNSPLHF.